This is a list of T cell receptor beta chains from one sample in a study of shared clonotypes between healthy human individuals. Measured with immunoSEQ multiplex PCR; TCRdb has only the in-frame clones, and not every one. This sample has about 1.1 million clones, with 60% to 85% found just once. The sample taken for sequencing was memory CD4+ T cells from PBMCs. The receptors here all came from a young man in good health. Some clones in this sample may be carry-over from other donors' samples. CDR3s include the opening cysteine and the closing phenylalanine or tryptophan.

cdr3_length	v_call	j_call	cdr3_aa
17	TRBV28	TRBJ2-3	CASSSPSLSRGADTQYF
14	TRBV6-1	TRBJ2-2	CASDQGGAAGELFF
15	TRBV6-6	TRBJ2-1	CASSFGQGANNEQFF
17	TRBV7-2	TRBJ2-3	CASSARLAGASTDTQYF
17	TRBV18	TRBJ1-1	CASSSFPGQGANTEAFF
14	TRBV30	TRBJ2-7	CAWSWTGAAYEQYF
18	TRBV7-6	TRBJ2-3	CASSPLAGESDGTDTQYF
14	TRBV28	TRBJ1-5	CASSLDNVVQPQHF
16	TRBV5-8	TRBJ2-5	CASSYDRGGFQETQYF
16	TRBV9	TRBJ1-3	CASSSITGISGNTIYF
14	TRBV5-1	TRBJ2-1	CASAPGQRHNEQFF
14	TRBV28	TRBJ2-7	CASSPLGLPYEQYF
16	TRBV28	TRBJ1-2	CASRITGTGYYYGYTF
15	TRBV28	TRBJ2-5	CASSAPGTTQETQYF
13	TRBV7-3	TRBJ2-1	CASSSEREALPVF
15	TRBV28	TRBJ2-5	CASSLAGGYQETQYF
16	TRBV19	TRBJ2-7	CASSLSLGTGTYEQYF
17	TRBV28	TRBJ1-3	CASSLVGTGERGNTIYF
16	TRBV5-8	TRBJ1-1	CASSLDIGQGRDEAFF
16	TRBV7-2	TRBJ2-4	CASSPRYGGAKNIQYF
16	TRBV5-8	TRBJ1-1	CASSHRQGRGSTEAFF
12	TRBV5-8	TRBJ2-5	CASSWDVKTQYF
18	TRBV28	TRBJ2-3	CASSSPRGLAGGTDTQYF
14	TRBV18	TRBJ2-7	CASSPTGHNYEQYF
16	TRBV28	TRBJ2-2	CASSLPGGGGTGELFF
15	TRBV7-8	TRBJ1-3	CASSFALSSVNTIYF
16	TRBV5-1	TRBJ2-1	CASSLMAGASYNEQFF
13	TRBV7-9	TRBJ2-7	CASSLLRGAEQYF
12	TRBV5-1	TRBJ1-2	CASSWTGNGYTF
14	TRBV11-2	TRBJ1-2	CASSPQGLGYGYTF
14	TRBV19	TRBJ2-7	CASIELGLSYEQYF
17	TRBV28	TRBJ2-1	CASSLLAWTDGPVEQFF
14	TRBV7-9	TRBJ1-3	CASSLAGSGNTIYF
13	TRBV28	TRBJ2-1	CASRKQGAHEQFF
13	TRBV29-1	TRBJ2-5	CSVQTSGEETQYF
14	TRBV10-1	TRBJ2-1	CASSESGGPNEQFF
17	TRBV7-9	TRBJ1-3	CASSLEMGALGGNTIYF
15	TRBV5-1	TRBJ2-2	CASSLERANTGELFF
14	TRBV29-1	TRBJ1-2	CSLVTHQKSYGYTF
15	TRBV5-1	TRBJ2-7	CASSPGRGAPREQYF
11	TRBV5-1	TRBJ2-7	CASSLSHPHHF
15	TRBV30	TRBJ2-1	CAWSYRTSSKDEQFF
14	TRBV6-6	TRBJ1-2	CASSYGDSLYGYTF
13	TRBV7-2	TRBJ1-1	CASSRDPNTEAFF
13	TRBV29-1	TRBJ2-1	CSETGSSYNEQFF
14	TRBV4-2	TRBJ1-3	CASSRTGTGNTIYF
14	TRBV27	TRBJ2-7	CASSLRPNFYEQYF
12	TRBV11-2	TRBJ1-3	CASSYRGNTIYF
14	TRBV5-6	TRBJ2-3	CASSLGPITDTQYF
12	TRBV29-1	TRBJ1-1	CSAYARTEEAFF
13	TRBV5-1	TRBJ2-3	CASSLIAMDTQYF